This record looks at one TCR beta chain sequence and its context. Its matching antigen is unknown. A second PCR, run for about 6 to 12 cycles, used a sample-barcoded 5' primer plus a J-beta primer mix. Researchers report that each sample yielded at least 3 million CDR3-containing paired-end reads. TCRdb recomputed calls from the 5' RACE reads with MiXCR, one row per CDR3 protein. This repertoire shows some 700,000 distinct CDR3 sequences, about 42% found once; its top ten account for around 20%. Per germline, CDR1 SGHRS and CDR2 YFSETQ. V was clipped by 4 bases and J by 10 bases, with 18 bases between them. The length of the CDR3 is 14 residues. The data originate from a study of blood T cells in healthy people across ages. Study-wide findings and caveats: As naive T cell percentage varied, TCR beta diversity correlated strongly with it. Naive CD4+ cell counts and diversity both ran higher in long-lived than in aged donors.

The J gene is TRBJ2-1, the V gene TRBV5-1, with no clear D. Material for sequencing was blood. The receptor's source is a woman in her sixties or seventies in good health. The CDR3 region has the DNA TGCGCCAGCAGCCTGATTGGGAAATTCTACGAGCAGTTCTTC. It codes for CASSLIGKFYEQFF.